The 29 T cell receptor beta chains below come from one sample, sequenced in a study of T cell changes during pregnancy in multiple sclerosis. Sequencing used immunoSEQ multiplex PCR; TCRdb keeps in-frame clones, though not all of them. The data contain 95,000 to 100,000 clones, about 91% of them singletons. The starting material was peripheral blood, obtained in the second trimester of pregnancy. These receptors were obtained from a female donor with multiple sclerosis, enrolled in a pregnancy study.

This CDR3 is CASSPWTSGGYNEQFF. In DNA, the CDR3 is TGTGCCAGCAGTCCATGGACTAGCGGGGGATACAATGAGCAGTTCTTC. The V gene is TRBV27, the J gene TRBJ2-1; TRBD2 agrees at 13 bases. The ends lost 5 bases at V and 4 bases at J; junction bases unmatched: 5. The CDR3 loop spans 16 amino acids. From germline, CDR1 is MNHEY and CDR2 SMNVEV (reference sequence).

The chain couples TRBV19 to TRBJ2-5; TRBD1 might be the D (5 bases). The V end was cut by 4 bases, the J end by 7 bases, with 16 bases between. The CDR3 is 14 residues long. In germline, CDR1 is LNHDA, CDR2 SQIVND (reference sequence). CDR3 sequence reads: CASSTQQAQGTQYF. CDR3 nucleotides: TGTGCCAGTAGTACTCAACAGGCGCAGGGGACCCAGTACTTC.

This clone was recorded once. The J gene is TRBJ2-1, the V gene TRBV19, with D maybe TRBD2 (6 bases). V was cut by 6 bases and J by 1 base, with 13 bases left in between. Germline V gene data show CDR1 as LNHDA and CDR2 as SQIVND (reference sequence). CDR3 size: 15 residues. The CDR3 sequence is CASSNSRGSYNEQFF. The CDR3 DNA reads TGTGCCAGTAGCAACAGTCGGGGGTCCTACAATGAGCAGTTCTTC.

This CDR3 reads CASSLAGTSSGELFF. In DNA form, the CDR3 reads TGCGCCAGCAGCTTGGCCGGGACTAGCTCCGGGGAGCTGTTTTTT. The chain uses TRBV5-1 and TRBJ2-2; 9 bases align to TRBD2. This CDR3 is built from 15 residues. Germline V gene data show CDR1 as SGHRS and CDR2 as YFSETQ. After removal of 0 bases from V and 6 bases from J, the junction contained 3 bases not matched to a gene.

The chain combines TRBV10-3 with TRBJ1-4, with unresolved D. This CDR3 has 16 amino acids. Germline lookup yields CDR1 ENHRY and CDR2 SYGVKD. Trimming pared 3 bases from V and 0 bases from J, leaving 11 bases between. The DNA for the CDR3 is TGTGCCATCAGTGATCAGGACTTGGCAACTAATGAAAAACTGTTTTTT. This gives the protein CAISDQDLATNEKLFF.

In the case of this clone: A junction boundary mismatches the germline segment, possibly from a read error. Other DNA sequences within the sample encode an identical CDR3. The genes are TRBV30 and TRBJ2-2; 12 bases align to TRBD2. The CDR3 extends over 18 amino acids. The germline gives CDR1 GTSNPN, CDR2 SVGIG (reference sequence). CDR3 protein: CAWRGGLAGSISTGELFF. DNA for the CDR3: TGCGCCTGGAGGGGTGGACTAGCGGGATCAATTTCCACCGGGGAGCTGTTTTTT.

The chain links TRBV7-9 to TRBJ1-5; perhaps TRBD1 as D (6 bases). V lost 2 bases to trimming and J lost 11 bases, with 16 bases between them. The germline V gene has CDR1 SEHNR and CDR2 FQNEAQ (reference sequence). The CDR3 has 14 amino acids. CDR3 sequence (DNA): TGTGCCAGCAGCTTATCCCACGTTGAGGGGGCCCAGCATTTT. It encodes CASSLSHVEGAQHF.

The rearrangement uses TRBV28 and TRBJ1-2; no clear D gene. The ends were cut back, 10 bases at V and 4 bases at J, with 16 bases in the middle. Germline CDR1 and CDR2: MDHEN and SYDVKM. This CDR3 is built from 13 residues. Here the CDR3 reads CAIPGSVPYGYTF. Written as DNA, the CDR3 is TGTGCCATCCCGGGTTCAGTCCCCTATGGCTACACCTTC.

This sequence joins TRBV18 and TRBJ2-7; 10 bases are a match to TRBD2. CDR1 is KGHSH, CDR2 LQKENI, per germline. V lost 5 bases and J lost 6; bases outside the gene matches: 16. The CDR3 covers 17 residues. CDR3 DNA: TGTGCCAGCTCAGCAAAGTCCGGGGCTAGCGGGAGTGTCGAGCAGTACTTC. This encodes CASSAKSGASGSVEQYF.

The chain combines TRBV4-1 with TRBJ2-7; 7 nucleotides line up with TRBD2. There are 15 residues in the CDR3. Trimming took 4 bases from V and 0 from J; bases not matched to a gene: 6. CDR1 is MGHRA and CDR2 is YSYEKL in the germline V gene. CDR3 amino acids: CASSLISGTSYEQYF. As DNA, the CDR3 is TGCGCCAGCAGCCTAATAAGCGGGACCTCCTACGAGCAGTACTTC.

The chain carries TRBV27 and TRBJ2-5, with 14 bases lining up with TRBD2. Germline V CDR1 and CDR2: MNHEY, SMNVEV (reference sequence). This CDR3 region has 17 residues. With 5 bases clipped from V and 4 bases from J, the junction kept 9 bases outside the gene matches. The CDR3 DNA is TGTGCCAGCAGTCCCATCTCCGGGACTAGCGGGAGAGAGACCCAGTACTTC. Translation gives CASSPISGTSGRETQYF.

The chain links TRBV28 to TRBJ2-3, with D hard to call. The CDR3 is made up of 13 amino acids. V lost 2 bases, J lost 5 bases, and 8 bases lay in between. CDR1 is MDHEN and CDR2 is SYDVKM in the germline V gene. The CDR3 nucleotides read TGTGCCAGCAGTTTAAAGCCGAGAGATACGCAGTATTTT. Translation gives CASSLKPRDTQYF.

This chain joins TRBV30 and TRBJ1-2; 7 nucleotides agree with TRBD1. Germline assignment: CDR1 GTSNPN and CDR2 SVGIG (reference sequence). V shed 2 bases, J shed 4 bases, and the junction held 4 bases outside the gene matches. The CDR3 contains 13 residues. CDR3 region: CAWSLGGRYGYTF. CDR3 nucleotides: TGTGCCTGGAGTCTAGGGGGCCGCTATGGCTACACCTTC.

This clone has a single count. The gene calls are TRBV4-1 and TRBJ2-3; possible D gene TRBD1, 6 bases. The V and J ends lost 0 bases and 2 bases respectively, with 15 bases between them. CDR3 length: 17 amino acids. Per germline, CDR1 MGHRA and CDR2 YSYEKL. The DNA of the CDR3 is TGCGCCAGCAGCCAAGATCAGATTAACAGGGACACAGATACGCAGTATTTT. Its protein is CASSQDQINRDTDTQYF.

The DNA for the CDR3 is TGTGCCAGCAGACCAACTAGCGGATCCTACGAGCAGTACTTC. Its translation is CASRPTSGSYEQYF. V usage is TRBV28 and J usage is TRBJ2-7, with 8 bases matching TRBD2. Trimming removed 6 bases from V and 1 base from J; junction bases left unmatched: 5. The CDR3 extends over 14 amino acids. Germline V lookup: CDR1 MDHEN, CDR2 SYDVKM.

This chain links TRBV27 with TRBJ2-5; no reliable D call. Germline V gives CDR1 MNHEY, CDR2 SMNVEV (reference sequence). The CDR3 has 13 amino acids. Trimming removed 5 bases from V and 2 bases from J, with 9 bases in between. CDR3 nucleotides: TGTGCCAGCAGTCTATACCTACAAGAGACCCAGTACTTC. As protein: CASSLYLQETQYF.

The genes are TRBV28 and TRBJ2-5, with D perhaps matching TRBD2 (6 bases). The V gene's germline CDR1 is MDHEN and CDR2 SYDVKM. The V end was cut by 4 bases, the J end by 3 bases, with 15 bases between. CDR3 length equals 15 residues. DNA of the CDR3: TGTGCCAGCAGTTCCACGTCTTGGGAGGAAGAGACCCAGTACTTC. Protein sequence: CASSSTSWEEETQYF.

CDR3 sequence: CAWSLQGDQPQHF. The CDR3 DNA follows: TGTGCCTGGAGTCTCCAGGGGGATCAGCCCCAGCATTTT. This rearrangement joins TRBV30 to TRBJ1-5, with TRBD1 identical over 7 bases. V was clipped by 2 bases and J by 5 bases; unmatched bases: 3. The germline CDR1 and CDR2 sequences are GTSNPN and SVGIG (reference sequence). The CDR3 is 13 amino acids.

This chain joins TRBV4-1 and TRBJ2-7; 14 nucleotides agree with TRBD2. V gave up 2 bases and J gave up 5 bases; unmatched junction bases: 8. The CDR3 sequence is 17 residues long. CDR1 and CDR2 (germline): MGHRA, YSYEKL. CDR3 sequence reads: CASSQNRLAGGLDEQYF. CDR3 DNA: TGCGCCAGCAGCCAAAACCGACTAGCGGGAGGGCTTGACGAGCAGTACTTC.

The chain combines TRBV25-1 with TRBJ1-2; 7 nucleotides match TRBD1. Per the germline V gene, CDR1 is MGHDK and CDR2 is SYGVNS. The J segment lost 7 bases and the V segment lost 6 bases, leaving 8 bases of the junction unmatched. CDR3 size: 13 residues. CDR3 loop: CASSFTGAGGYTF. CDR3 DNA: TGTGCCAGCAGCTTCACAGGGGCGGGTGGCTACACCTTC.

The V call is TRBV7-8, the J call TRBJ2-1; perhaps TRBD2 as D (6 bases). Germline CDR1 SGHVS, CDR2 FQNEAQ. Trimming cost V 4 bases and J 1 base, with 20 bases left between them. The CDR3 length is 18 residues. The CDR3 DNA follows: TGTGCCAGCAGCTCCCGGGCTGGTCAGACTAGTTCCTACAATGAGCAGTTCTTC. Translated: CASSSRAGQTSSYNEQFF. Combining the CDR3 with reference TRBV7-8 and TRBJ2-1 gives the whole variable domain GAGVSQSPRYKVAKRGQDVALRCDPISGHVSLFWYQQALGQGPEFLTYFQNEAQLDKSGLPSDRFFAERPEGSVSTLKIQRTQQEDSAVYLCASSSRAGQTSSYNEQFFGPGTRLTVL.

A few counts support this clone. The rearrangement joins TRBV19 to TRBJ1-2, with D maybe TRBD1 (6 bases). Trimming left V 7 bases short and J 7 bases short, with 19 bases between. The CDR3 spans 14 residues. Germline values: CDR1 LNHDA, CDR2 SQIVND (reference sequence). The CDR3 sequence is CASTYPDRASGYTF. CDR3 DNA sequence: TGTGCCAGTACCTACCCGGACAGAGCAAGTGGCTACACCTTC. Full variable domain (rest looked up from reference TRBV19 and TRBJ1-2): DGGITQSPKYLFRKEGQNVTLSCEQNLNHDAMYWYRQDPGQGLRLIYYSQIVNDFQKGDIAEGYSVSREKKESFPLTVTSAQKNPTAFYLCASTYPDRASGYTFGSGTRLTVV.

This rearrangement joins TRBV5-4 to TRBJ2-1; no clear D. The CDR3 runs 14 residues. CDR1 and CDR2 from the germline V gene are SGHNT and YYREEE (reference sequence). V was clipped by 6 bases and J by 8 bases, with 18 bases between them. The chain's CDR3 is CASNDPFHRDEQFF. The CDR3 DNA reads TGTGCCAGCAACGATCCTTTTCACCGGGATGAGCAGTTCTTC.

V is TRBV29-1 and J is TRBJ2-7, with a weak D call TRBD2 (6 bases). This CDR3 has 13 residues. V shed 5 bases and J shed 0 bases, with 11 bases lying between them. Germline CDR1 is SQVTM and CDR2 is ANQGSEA. DNA for the CDR3: TGCAGCGTTTTCCGGCGGGACTCCTACGAGCAGTACTTC. Translated: CSVFRRDSYEQYF.

The chain has TRBV5-4 and TRBJ1-2; D might be TRBD1 (6 bases). Germline V gene sequence: CDR1 SGHNT, CDR2 YYREEE (reference sequence). This CDR3 has 16 amino acids. Trimming shortened V by 3 bases and J by 7 bases, and 22 bases separated the two germline ends. CDR3 residues: CASSSYPGHGVGGYTF. Here the CDR3 DNA reads TGTGCCAGCAGCTCGTATCCGGGACACGGAGTCGGTGGCTACACCTTC.

This clone was detected only a few times. The CDR3 sequence: CAWSGRAQGEQYF. In DNA, the CDR3 is TGTGCCTGGAGTGGGCGGGCGCAGGGGGAGCAGTACTTC. This chain connects TRBV30 to TRBJ2-7, with D possibly TRBD1 on 6 matching bases. V shed 1 base and J shed 7 bases, with 14 bases lying between them. CDR1 and CDR2 (germline): GTSNPN, SVGIG (reference sequence). This CDR3 is built from 13 residues.

This clone was recorded once. This sequence joins TRBV7-2 and TRBJ2-7; 11 nucleotides align to TRBD2. Losses at the gene ends were 5 bases for V and 2 bases for J; bases not matched to a gene: 5. This CDR3 has 15 residues. Germline CDR1 is SGHTA and CDR2 is FQGNSA. The CDR3 region has the DNA TGTGCCAGCAGCGTCCGGACTAGCGGGCCCTACGAGCAGTACTTC. It encodes CASSVRTSGPYEQYF.

The genes are TRBV7-2 and TRBJ1-2; 8 bases fit TRBD1. Germline CDR1 and CDR2: SGHTA and FQGNSA. This CDR3 has 15 residues. J gave up 4 bases and V 4 bases, and 8 bases lay outside the gene matches. The CDR3 DNA reads TGTGCCAGCAGCTCGCCCGGGACAGGTGTCTATGGCTACACCTTC. This translates into CASSSPGTGVYGYTF.

The chain combines TRBV6-9 with TRBJ1-1; 8 bases align to TRBD1. V shed 4 bases and J 0 bases; nucleotides not matched to a gene: 7. Germline V CDR1 and CDR2: MNHGY, SVAAGI. This CDR3 spans 16 amino acids. This CDR3 is CASSSSTGGVNTEAFF. The CDR3 DNA follows: TGTGCCAGCAGTTCCTCTACAGGGGGAGTGAACACTGAAGCTTTCTTT.